Listed below are T cell receptor beta chains from one sample, sequenced in a study of T cell repertoires in cytomegalovirus infection. Antigens of these TCRs are unknown. TCRdb redid the calling of the reads with MiXCR, one entry per CDR3 protein. The sample lists roughly 730,000 distinct CDR3 sequences; around a third were seen once. This sample comprised cultured PBMCs, obtained from culture after CMV antigen stimulation. The receptors were sampled from a human donor in good health (CMV status not recorded). Some clones in this sample may be carry-over from other donors' samples. Both conserved end residues are part of each CDR3. The order of the fields is CDR3 protein, J gene, V gene.

cdr3_aa: CASSPTEYQPQHF; j_call: TRBJ1-5; v_call: TRBV18
cdr3_aa: CSAAGQGAYEQYF; j_call: TRBJ2-7; v_call: TRBV20-1
cdr3_aa: CSARGLNQPQHF; j_call: TRBJ1-5; v_call: TRBV20-1
cdr3_aa: CASSSTTHLTMAFF; j_call: TRBJ1-1; v_call: TRBV7-8
cdr3_aa: CSARVGGAPGETQYF; j_call: TRBJ2-5; v_call: TRBV20-1
cdr3_aa: CATSDPGWHLQFF; j_call: TRBJ2-1; v_call: TRBV24-1
cdr3_aa: CASSQRTGQDQPQHF; j_call: TRBJ1-5; v_call: TRBV7-2
cdr3_aa: CASVGFGGDGQLTDTQYF; j_call: TRBJ2-3; v_call: TRBV6-8
cdr3_aa: CASSYAGGPYNSPLHF; j_call: TRBJ1-6; v_call: TRBV6-5
cdr3_aa: CASSWTGQGGEKLFF; j_call: TRBJ1-4; v_call: TRBV7-2
cdr3_aa: CASSDRTSNQPQHF; j_call: TRBJ1-5; v_call: TRBV7-2
cdr3_aa: CASSIPRDSLAYGYTF; j_call: TRBJ1-2; v_call: TRBV7-9
cdr3_aa: CASRQGDSNQPQHF; j_call: TRBJ1-5; v_call: TRBV2
cdr3_aa: CASGSREGTQYF; j_call: TRBJ2-3; v_call: TRBV12-5
cdr3_aa: CASSNPTGRWGYTF; j_call: TRBJ1-2; v_call: TRBV7-2
cdr3_aa: CASSPNTYSPLHF; j_call: TRBJ1-6; v_call: TRBV14
cdr3_aa: CSARGTGPTYGYTF; j_call: TRBJ1-2; v_call: TRBV20-1
cdr3_aa: CASSLFRLDGEQYF; j_call: TRBJ2-7; v_call: TRBV5-1
cdr3_aa: CASSPWSEGLSSPLHF; j_call: TRBJ1-6; v_call: TRBV19
cdr3_aa: CSARVFRGGEAFF; j_call: TRBJ1-1; v_call: TRBV20-1
cdr3_aa: CASSLAVSEKQYF; j_call: TRBJ2-7; v_call: TRBV7-9
cdr3_aa: CATNGLAGPKQETQYF; j_call: TRBJ2-5; v_call: TRBV24-1
cdr3_aa: CAISESPGQGREQYF; j_call: TRBJ2-7; v_call: TRBV10-3
cdr3_aa: CAIMRDSGTDTQYF; j_call: TRBJ2-3; v_call: TRBV10-3
cdr3_aa: CASSPPQGTEAFF; j_call: TRBJ1-1; v_call: TRBV19
cdr3_aa: CASSGRQGFTYNEQFF; j_call: TRBJ2-1; v_call: TRBV6-1
cdr3_aa: CASSHEGQGFSYQPQHF; j_call: TRBJ1-5; v_call: TRBV7-8
cdr3_aa: CASSQGTVANYGYTF; j_call: TRBJ1-2; v_call: TRBV12-3/TRBV12-4
cdr3_aa: CASSPIGTSQETQYF; j_call: TRBJ2-5; v_call: TRBV27
cdr3_aa: CASSSPSRGKETQYF; j_call: TRBJ2-5; v_call: TRBV7-8
cdr3_aa: CASFTTGYPYEQYF; j_call: TRBJ2-7; v_call: TRBV27
cdr3_aa: CASSVIGYGYTF; j_call: TRBJ1-2; v_call: TRBV2
cdr3_aa: CASSQTSQQETQYF; j_call: TRBJ2-5; v_call: TRBV4-2
cdr3_aa: CASSPFDRYEQYF; j_call: TRBJ2-7; v_call: TRBV5-1
cdr3_aa: CASSLYAGGGDTQYF; j_call: TRBJ2-3; v_call: TRBV27
cdr3_aa: CASSQGQRF; j_call: TRBJ1-4; v_call: TRBV23-1
cdr3_aa: CASSLIVGFQETQYF; j_call: TRBJ2-5; v_call: TRBV7-2
cdr3_aa: CAWSAVRPLDTQYF; j_call: TRBJ2-3; v_call: TRBV30
cdr3_aa: CASSQDRVSPLRF; j_call: TRBJ1-6; v_call: TRBV7-2
cdr3_aa: CASSFTGLGKTQYF; j_call: TRBJ2-5; v_call: TRBV7-6
cdr3_aa: CASKLAGAGANVLTF; j_call: TRBJ2-6; v_call: TRBV19